What follows describes a single T cell receptor beta chain. The antigen it binds to is not known. The record has no base qualities; no much larger clone is one base away. The data are from a study of shared clonotypes between healthy human individuals (dated by TCRdb to about 2020). At the level of the whole study: Three men and a couple of women, aged 18 to 49 years, made up the cohort. For each donor, three plates each were used for CD4 naive and CD4 memory, two plates were used for CD8 naive, and one plate was used for CD8 memory. Blood TCR repertoires of five healthy adults were deeply sequenced to estimate repertoire size and the extent of clonotype sharing between individuals. To increase sequencing depth and limit assay-specific biases, TCR repertoire library preparation and sequencing were carried out by different laboratories using diverse techniques. Per donor, leukapheresis produced somewhere between about 0.94 and 9.5 billion PBMCs.

Using the deep immunoSEQ assay, TCR CDR3 regions were amplified from genomic DNA by multiplex PCR. Genomic DNA extracted from each cell subset was distributed evenly over all wells of several immunoSEQ 96-well plates, and each plate served as one replicate. For sorted subsets, roughly 190 ng of genomic DNA, equivalent to 30,000 or so T cell genomes, went into each replicate PCR. Purified libraries were quantified with a Qubit 3.0 fluorometer, sized on a Bioanalyzer 2100, and re-quantified with the KAPA Library Quantification kit. Each immunoSEQ 96-well plate was sequenced on its own single-read 150-cycle Illumina NextSeq 550 flow cell. The paper's processing steps were these. Because only junctional sequences without quality scores were contained in the immunoSEQ output, filtering matching that applied to full-length reads could not be performed. To assign V/J genes and CDR3, sequences were annotated against IMGT germline references using PyIR, a Python wrapper for IgBLAST v1.9. Reads were removed for weak V/J assignments (E-value above 1e-6), missing CDR3, stop codons, out-of-frame junctions, or ambiguous translated residues. V3J clonotypes were defined as sequences sharing the same inferred V gene, J gene, and CDR3 amino acid sequence. Percentage overlap between repertoires was computed as shared unique clonotypes divided by the size of the smaller repertoire. Three approaches were used to assess repertoire richness: RTK rarefaction, the Chao1 estimator, and Recon v2.1 estimates of unobserved clonotypes. For all TCRbeta clonotypes obtained by the gDNA method from a few donors, generation probabilities were computed with OLGA. TCRdb retrieved this table from immuneACCESS and kept in-frame rearrangements only. Not all clones are present; in checked studies, unresolved V genes account for under half, and no reason is known for the remainder. V and J calls and clone size follow that table, whereas D and trimming were derived from the DNA. The sample table contains over a million clones; only one count was recorded for roughly 74% of them. The ten biggest clones cover roughly 0.56% of the sample.

The donors were healthy, HIV-negative adults who had no recently reported acute infections or vaccinations. Every donor was a Caucasian adult residing in Nashville, Tennessee, USA. CD4+ T cells were enriched by magnetic negative selection; naive cells were then positively selected on CD45RA, and the negative fraction formed the memory subset. After blood collection by leukapheresis, PBMCs were isolated using Ficoll-Histopaque density gradient centrifugation and then cryopreserved in the vapor phase of liquid nitrogen. Analytical flow cytometry was used to check the purity and quantity of every magnetically sorted T cell population. Genomic DNA was isolated from every sorted fraction and measured by UV absorbance on a Nanodrop 2000c. Based on the germline V gene, the CDR1 and CDR2 sequences are SGHTA and FQGNSA. The CDR3 sequence holds 17 residues, the cysteine and phenylalanine included. The DNA shown is the 51-base CDR3, in frame from base 1. From V the trimming removes 1 base and from J it removes 4 bases, while the gene matches leave 4 bases of the junction unaccounted for.

Overall study outcomes, separate from this receptor: Because the study included only a small number of donors, the genetic and exposure-history diversity represented was limited. Sampling was limited to blood, and TCR repertoires in tissue likely differ from TCR repertoires in blood. Sharing across a few donors was observed for 4.5% to 6.5% of naive CD4, 3.5% of naive CD8, about 2.3% of memory CD4, and about 0.4% of memory CD8 clonotypes. Compared with non-shared clonotypes, clonotypes shared by all four sorted-subset donors had higher generation probabilities. Larger estimated clonotype richness was generally found for naive subsets than for memory subsets. Incomplete sequencing was indicated by rarefaction of sorted-subset datasets, despite the large sequencing depth. Pairwise subsampling indicated that sequencing depth was expected to affect the degree of clonotype sharing among donors.

The chain employs TRBV7-2 and TRBJ2-3; 14 junctional bases match TRBD2. The TCR was taken from a man aged 18 to 30 in good health. Some clones in this sample may be carry-over from other donors' samples. Source material: memory CD4+ T cells from PBMCs. Interpreted using the paper, the cell subset or site label stands for: CD45RA-negative fraction. The CDR3 sequence is CASSLGTSGRRADTQYF. The DNA sequence follows: TGTGCCAGCAGCTTAGGGACTAGCGGGAGGCGAGCAGATACGCAGTATTTT.